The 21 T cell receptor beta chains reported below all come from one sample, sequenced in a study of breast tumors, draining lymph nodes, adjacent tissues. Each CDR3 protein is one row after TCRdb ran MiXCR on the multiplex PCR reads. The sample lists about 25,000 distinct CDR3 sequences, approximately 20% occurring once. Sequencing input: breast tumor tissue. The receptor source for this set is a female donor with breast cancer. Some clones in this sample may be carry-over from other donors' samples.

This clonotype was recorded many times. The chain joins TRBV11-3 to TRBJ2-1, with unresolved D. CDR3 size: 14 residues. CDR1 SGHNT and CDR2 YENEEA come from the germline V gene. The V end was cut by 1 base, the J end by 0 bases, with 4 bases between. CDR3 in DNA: TGTGCCAGCAGCTTAGGACACTCCTACAATGAGCAGTTCTTC. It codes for CASSLGHSYNEQFF.

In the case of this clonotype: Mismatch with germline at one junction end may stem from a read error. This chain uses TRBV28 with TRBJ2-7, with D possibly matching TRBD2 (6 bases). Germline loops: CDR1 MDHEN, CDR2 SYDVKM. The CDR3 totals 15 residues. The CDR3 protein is CASGAGRGTSCEQYF. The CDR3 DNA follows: TGTGCCAGCGGGGCCGGCCGGGGGACTTCCTGCGAGCAGTACTTC.

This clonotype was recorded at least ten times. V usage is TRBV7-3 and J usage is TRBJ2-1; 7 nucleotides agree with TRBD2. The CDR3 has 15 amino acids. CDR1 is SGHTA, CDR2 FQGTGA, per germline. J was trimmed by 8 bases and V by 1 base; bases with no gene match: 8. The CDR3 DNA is TGTGCCAGCAGCTTAAGGACGGGGGGTAGCGATGAGCAGTTCTTC. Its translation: CASSLRTGGSDEQFF.

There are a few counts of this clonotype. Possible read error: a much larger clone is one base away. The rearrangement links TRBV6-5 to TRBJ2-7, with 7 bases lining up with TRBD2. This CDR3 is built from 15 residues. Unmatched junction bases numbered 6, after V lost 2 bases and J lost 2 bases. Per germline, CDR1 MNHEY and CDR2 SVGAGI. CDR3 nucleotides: TGTGCCAGCAGTTACGGCGGGAGTAGGGCCTACGAGCAGTACTTC. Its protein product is CASSYGGSRAYEQYF.

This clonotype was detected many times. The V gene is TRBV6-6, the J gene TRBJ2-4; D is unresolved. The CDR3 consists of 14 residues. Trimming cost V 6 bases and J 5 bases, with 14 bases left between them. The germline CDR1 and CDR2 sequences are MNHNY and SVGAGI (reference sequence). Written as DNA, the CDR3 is TGTGCCAGCAGCTTAAGAACCCCAGAAAACATTCAGTACTTC. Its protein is CASSLRTPENIQYF.

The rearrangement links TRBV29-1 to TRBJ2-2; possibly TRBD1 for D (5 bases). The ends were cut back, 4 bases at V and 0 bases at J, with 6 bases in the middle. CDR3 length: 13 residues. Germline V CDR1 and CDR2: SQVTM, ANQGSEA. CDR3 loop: CSVAQANTGELFF. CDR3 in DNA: TGCAGCGTTGCACAGGCGAACACCGGGGAGCTGTTTTTT.

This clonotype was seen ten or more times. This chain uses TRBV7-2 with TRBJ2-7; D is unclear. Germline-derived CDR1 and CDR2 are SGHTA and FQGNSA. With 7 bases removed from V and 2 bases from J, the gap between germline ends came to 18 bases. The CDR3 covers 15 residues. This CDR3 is CASTPRAAVTYEQYF. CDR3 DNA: TGTGCCAGCACCCCACGGGCGGCCGTTACCTACGAGCAGTACTTC.

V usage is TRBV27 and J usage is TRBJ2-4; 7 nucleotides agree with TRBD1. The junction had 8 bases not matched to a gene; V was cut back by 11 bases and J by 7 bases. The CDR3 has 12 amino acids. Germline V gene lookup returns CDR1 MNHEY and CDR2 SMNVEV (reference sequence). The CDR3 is CASQGDSNIQYF. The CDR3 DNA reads TGTGCCTCCCAGGGGGACAGTAACATTCAGTACTTC.

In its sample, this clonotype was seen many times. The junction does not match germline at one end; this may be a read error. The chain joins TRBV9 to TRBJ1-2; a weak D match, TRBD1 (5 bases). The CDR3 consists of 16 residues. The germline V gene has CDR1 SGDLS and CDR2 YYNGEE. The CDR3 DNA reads TGTGCCTGCAGCGTACACAGGTCGACTGCAATCTATGGCTACACCTTC. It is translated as CACSVHRSTAIYGYTF. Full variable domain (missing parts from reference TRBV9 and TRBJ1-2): DSGVTQTPKHLITATGQRVTLRCSPRSGDLSVYWYQQSLDQGLQFLIQYYNGEERAKGNILERFSAQQFPDLHSELNLSSLELGDSALYFCACSVHRSTAIYGYTFGSGTRLTVV.

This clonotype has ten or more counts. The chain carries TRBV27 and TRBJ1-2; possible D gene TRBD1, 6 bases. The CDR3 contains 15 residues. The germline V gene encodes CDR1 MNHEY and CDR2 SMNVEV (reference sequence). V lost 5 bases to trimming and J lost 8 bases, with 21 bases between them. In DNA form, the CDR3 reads TGTGCCAGCAGTAGGGGGGATGGGGCACAGGGAGGCTACACCTTC. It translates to CASSRGDGAQGGYTF.

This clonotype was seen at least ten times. The CDR3 protein is CASSQEGGTLGTAKNIQYF. The CDR3 region has the DNA TGCGCCAGCAGCCAAGAGGGGGGAACCTTGGGTACAGCCAAAAACATTCAGTACTTC. The chain recombines TRBV4-1 with TRBJ2-4; possible D gene TRBD2, 6 bases. Per the germline V gene, CDR1 is MGHRA and CDR2 is YSYEKL. This CDR3 is built from 19 residues. Trimming shortened V by 0 bases and J by 0 bases, and 18 bases separated the two germline ends.

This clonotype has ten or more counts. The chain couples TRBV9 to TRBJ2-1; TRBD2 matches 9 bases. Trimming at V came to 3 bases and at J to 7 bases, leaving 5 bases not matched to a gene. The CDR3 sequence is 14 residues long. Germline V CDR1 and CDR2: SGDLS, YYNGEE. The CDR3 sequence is CASSELAGGNEQFF. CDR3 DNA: TGTGCCAGCAGCGAACTAGCGGGTGGTAATGAGCAGTTCTTC.

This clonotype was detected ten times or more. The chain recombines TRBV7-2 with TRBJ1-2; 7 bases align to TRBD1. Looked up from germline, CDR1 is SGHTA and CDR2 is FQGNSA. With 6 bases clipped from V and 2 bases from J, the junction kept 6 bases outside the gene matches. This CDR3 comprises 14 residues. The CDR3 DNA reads TGTGCCAGCAGTTTAACAGGGGCGAACTATGGCTACACCTTC. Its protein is CASSLTGANYGYTF.

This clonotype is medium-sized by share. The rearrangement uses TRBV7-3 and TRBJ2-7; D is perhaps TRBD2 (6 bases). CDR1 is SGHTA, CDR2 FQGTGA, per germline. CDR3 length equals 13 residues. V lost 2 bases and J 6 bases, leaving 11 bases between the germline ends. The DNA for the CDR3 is TGTGCCAGCAGCTTACTACTAGCAACCGAGCAGTACTTC. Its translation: CASSLLLATEQYF.

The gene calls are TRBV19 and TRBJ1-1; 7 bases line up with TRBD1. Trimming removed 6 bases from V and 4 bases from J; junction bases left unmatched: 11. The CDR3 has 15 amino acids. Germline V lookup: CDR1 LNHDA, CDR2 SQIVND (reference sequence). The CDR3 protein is CASRSTWTGGTEAFF. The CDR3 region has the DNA TGTGCCAGTAGGTCTACCTGGACAGGCGGCACTGAAGCTTTCTTT.

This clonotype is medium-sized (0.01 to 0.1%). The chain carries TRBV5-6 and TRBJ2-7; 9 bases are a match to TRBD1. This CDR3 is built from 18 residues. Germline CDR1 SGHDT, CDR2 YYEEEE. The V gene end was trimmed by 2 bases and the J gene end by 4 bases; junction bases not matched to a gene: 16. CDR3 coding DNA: TGTGCCAGCAGCTTCTCGGGACAGGGAAATGTCCGGAGTTACGAGCAGTACTTC. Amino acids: CASSFSGQGNVRSYEQYF. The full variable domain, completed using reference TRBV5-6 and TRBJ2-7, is DAGVTQSPTHLIKTRGQQVTLRCSPKSGHDTVSWYQQALGQGPQFIFQYYEEEERQRGNFPDRFSGHQFPNYSSELNVNALLLGDSALYLCASSFSGQGNVRSYEQYFGPGTRLTVT.

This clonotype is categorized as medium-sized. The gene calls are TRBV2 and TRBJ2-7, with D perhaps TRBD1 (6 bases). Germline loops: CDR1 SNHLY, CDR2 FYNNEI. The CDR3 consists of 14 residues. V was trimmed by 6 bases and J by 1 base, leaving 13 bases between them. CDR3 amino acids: CASRVGTQSYEQYF. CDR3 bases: TGTGCCAGCAGGGTGGGGACACAGTCCTACGAGCAGTACTTC.

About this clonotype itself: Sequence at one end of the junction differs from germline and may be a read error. CDR3 DNA sequence: TGTGCCAGCAGCTCCGGCCGAGCGTACTCGAGGCCGTCCTTC. It translates to CASSSGRAYSRPSF. The rearrangement links TRBV13 to TRBJ2-1; D is unresolved. Germline V lookup: CDR1 PRHDT, CDR2 FYEKMQ (reference sequence). CDR3 size: 14 residues.

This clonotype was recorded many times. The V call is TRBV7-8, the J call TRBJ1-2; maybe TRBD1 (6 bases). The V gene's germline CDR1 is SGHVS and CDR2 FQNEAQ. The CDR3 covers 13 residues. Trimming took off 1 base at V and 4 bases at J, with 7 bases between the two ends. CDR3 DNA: TGTGCCAGCAGCTTAGAACAGGGCTATGGCTACACCTTC. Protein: CASSLEQGYGYTF.

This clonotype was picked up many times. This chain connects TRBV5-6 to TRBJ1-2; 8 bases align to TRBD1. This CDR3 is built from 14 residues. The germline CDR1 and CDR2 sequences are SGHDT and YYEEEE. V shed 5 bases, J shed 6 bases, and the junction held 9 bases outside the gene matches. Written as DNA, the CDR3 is TGTGCCAGCAGGATACAGGGGGATCGGAATGGCTACACCTTC. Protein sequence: CASRIQGDRNGYTF.

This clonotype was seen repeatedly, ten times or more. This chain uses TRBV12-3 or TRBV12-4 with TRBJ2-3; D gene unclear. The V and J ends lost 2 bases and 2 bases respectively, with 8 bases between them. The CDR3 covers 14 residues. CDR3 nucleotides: TGTGCCAGCAGTTTATTGGAGACCACAGATACGCAGTATTTT. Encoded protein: CASSLLETTDTQYF.